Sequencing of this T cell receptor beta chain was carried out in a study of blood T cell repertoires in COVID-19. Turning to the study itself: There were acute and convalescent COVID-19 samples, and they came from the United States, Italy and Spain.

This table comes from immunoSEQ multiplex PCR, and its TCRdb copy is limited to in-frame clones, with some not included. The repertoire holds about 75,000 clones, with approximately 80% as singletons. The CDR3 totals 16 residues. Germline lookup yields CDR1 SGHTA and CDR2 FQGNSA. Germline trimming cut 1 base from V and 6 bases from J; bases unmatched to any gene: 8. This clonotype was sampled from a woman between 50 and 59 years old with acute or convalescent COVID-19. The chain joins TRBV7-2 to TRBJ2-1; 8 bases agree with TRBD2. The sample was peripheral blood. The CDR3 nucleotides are TGTGCCAGCAGCTTAGGCCGTAGCGGGATTACCAATGAGCAGTTCTTC. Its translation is CASSLGRSGITNEQFF.